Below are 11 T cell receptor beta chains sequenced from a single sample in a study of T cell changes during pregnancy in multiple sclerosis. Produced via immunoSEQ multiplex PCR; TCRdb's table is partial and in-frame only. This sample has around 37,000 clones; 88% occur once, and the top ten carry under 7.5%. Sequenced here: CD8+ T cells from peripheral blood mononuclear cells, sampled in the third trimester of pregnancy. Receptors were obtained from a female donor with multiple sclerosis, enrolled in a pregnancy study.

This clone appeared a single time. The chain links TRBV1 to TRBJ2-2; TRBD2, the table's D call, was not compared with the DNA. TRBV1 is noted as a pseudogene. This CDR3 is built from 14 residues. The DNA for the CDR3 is TGCACCAGCAGCCAAGAGCGGGGCACCGGGGAGCTGTTTTTT. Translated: CTSSQERGTGELFF.

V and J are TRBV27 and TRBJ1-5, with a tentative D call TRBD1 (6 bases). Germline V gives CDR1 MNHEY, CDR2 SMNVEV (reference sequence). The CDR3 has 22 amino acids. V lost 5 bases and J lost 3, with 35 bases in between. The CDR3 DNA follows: TGTGCCAGCAGTAATATCCCTTTAATAGGGGGATCTCGGGCATATACCAATCAGCCCCAGCATTTT. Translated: CASSNIPLIGGSRAYTNQPQHF.

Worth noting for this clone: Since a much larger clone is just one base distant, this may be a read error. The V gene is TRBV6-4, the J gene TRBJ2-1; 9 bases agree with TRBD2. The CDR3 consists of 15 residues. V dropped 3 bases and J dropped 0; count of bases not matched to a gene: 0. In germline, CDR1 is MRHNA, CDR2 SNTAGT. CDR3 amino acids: CASSEAGGSYNEQFF. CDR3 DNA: TGTGCCAGCAGTGAAGCGGGGGGCTCCTACAATGAGCAGTTCTTC.

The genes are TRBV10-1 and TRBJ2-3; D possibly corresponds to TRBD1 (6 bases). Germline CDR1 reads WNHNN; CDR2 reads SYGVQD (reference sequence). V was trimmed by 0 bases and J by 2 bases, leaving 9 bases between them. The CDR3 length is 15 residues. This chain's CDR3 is CASSESDRPTDTQYF. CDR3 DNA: TGCGCCAGCAGTGAGTCAGACAGGCCCACAGATACGCAGTATTTT.

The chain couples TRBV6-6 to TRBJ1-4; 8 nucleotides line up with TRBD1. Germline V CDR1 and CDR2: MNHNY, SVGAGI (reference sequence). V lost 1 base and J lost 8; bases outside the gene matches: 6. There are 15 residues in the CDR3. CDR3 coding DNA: TGTGCCAGCAGTTACTATGTGACAGGGGACGAAAAACTGTTTTTT. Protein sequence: CASSYYVTGDEKLFF.

The chain's CDR3 is CASSIIPGHGYTF. CDR3 DNA sequence: TGTGCCAGTAGTATAATACCAGGGCATGGCTACACCTTC. V usage is TRBV19 and J usage is TRBJ1-2; D possibly corresponds to TRBD1 (5 bases). The CDR3 covers 13 residues. The V gene's germline CDR1 is LNHDA and CDR2 SQIVND (reference sequence). Trimming left V 2 bases short and J 6 bases short, with 10 bases between.

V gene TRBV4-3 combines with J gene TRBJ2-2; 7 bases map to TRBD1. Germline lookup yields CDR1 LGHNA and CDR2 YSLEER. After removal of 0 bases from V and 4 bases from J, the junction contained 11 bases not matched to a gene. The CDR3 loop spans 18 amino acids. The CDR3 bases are TGCGCCAGCAGCCAAGATGGGTTCGGGACAGAGGGCACCGGGGAGCTGTTTTTT. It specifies CASSQDGFGTEGTGELFF.

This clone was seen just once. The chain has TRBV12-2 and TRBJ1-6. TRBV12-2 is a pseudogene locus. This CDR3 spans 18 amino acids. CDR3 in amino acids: CASRLCRGARVYNSPLHF. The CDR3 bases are TGTGCAAGTCGCTTATGTCGGGGGGCACGTGTTTATAATTCACCCCTCCACTTT.

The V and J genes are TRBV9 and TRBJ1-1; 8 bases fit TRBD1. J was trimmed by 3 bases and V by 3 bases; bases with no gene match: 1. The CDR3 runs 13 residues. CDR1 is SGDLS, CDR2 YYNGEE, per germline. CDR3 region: CASSAGGHTEAFF. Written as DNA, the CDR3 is TGTGCCAGCAGCGCAGGGGGCCACACTGAAGCTTTCTTT.

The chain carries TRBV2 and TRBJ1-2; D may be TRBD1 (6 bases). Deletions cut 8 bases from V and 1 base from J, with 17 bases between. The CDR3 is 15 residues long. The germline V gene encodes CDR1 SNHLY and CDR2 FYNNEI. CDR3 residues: CASLMGAGVNYGYTF. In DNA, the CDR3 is TGTGCCAGCTTGATGGGGGCGGGGGTTAACTATGGCTACACCTTC.

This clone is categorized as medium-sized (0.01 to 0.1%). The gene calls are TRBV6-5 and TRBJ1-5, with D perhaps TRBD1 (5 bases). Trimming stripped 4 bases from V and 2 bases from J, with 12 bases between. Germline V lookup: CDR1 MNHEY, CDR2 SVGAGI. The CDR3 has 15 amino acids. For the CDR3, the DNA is TGTGCCAGCAGTTCCCGGGGGTTCGGCAATCAGCCCCAGCATTTT. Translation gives CASSSRGFGNQPQHF.